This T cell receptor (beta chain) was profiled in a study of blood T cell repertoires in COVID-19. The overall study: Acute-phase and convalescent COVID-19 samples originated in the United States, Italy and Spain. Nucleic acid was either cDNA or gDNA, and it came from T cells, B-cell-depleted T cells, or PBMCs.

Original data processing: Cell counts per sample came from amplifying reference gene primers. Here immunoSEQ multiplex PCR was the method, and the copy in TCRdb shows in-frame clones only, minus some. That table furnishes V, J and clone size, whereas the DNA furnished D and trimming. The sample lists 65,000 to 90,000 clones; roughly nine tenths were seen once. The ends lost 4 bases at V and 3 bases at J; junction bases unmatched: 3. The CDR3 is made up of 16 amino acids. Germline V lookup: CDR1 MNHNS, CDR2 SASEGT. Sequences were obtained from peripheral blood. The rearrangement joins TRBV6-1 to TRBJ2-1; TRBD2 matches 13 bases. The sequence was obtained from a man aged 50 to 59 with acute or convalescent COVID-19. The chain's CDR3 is CASSGTSGGFYNEQFF. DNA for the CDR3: TGTGCCAGCAGTGGGACTAGCGGGGGATTCTACAATGAGCAGTTCTTC.